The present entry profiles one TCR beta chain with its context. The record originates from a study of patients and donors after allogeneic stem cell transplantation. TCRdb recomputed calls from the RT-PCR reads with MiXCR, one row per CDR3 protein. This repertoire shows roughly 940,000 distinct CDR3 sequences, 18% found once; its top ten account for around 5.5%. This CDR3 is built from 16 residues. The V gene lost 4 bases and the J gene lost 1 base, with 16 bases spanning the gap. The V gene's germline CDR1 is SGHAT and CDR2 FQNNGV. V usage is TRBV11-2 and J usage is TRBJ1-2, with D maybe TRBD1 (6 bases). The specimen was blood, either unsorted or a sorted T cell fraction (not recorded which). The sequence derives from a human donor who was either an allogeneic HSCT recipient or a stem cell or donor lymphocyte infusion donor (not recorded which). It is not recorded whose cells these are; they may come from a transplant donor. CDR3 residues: CASSSPPGGHNYGYTF. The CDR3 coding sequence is TGTGCCAGCAGCTCTCCTCCTGGGGGGCATAACTATGGCTACACCTTC.